This T cell receptor (beta chain) came from a study of identical twins. Study-level points and caveats: Alpha sequences that were out-of-frame and twin-shared showed an excess of low generation probability.

The CDR3 consists of 17 residues. V lost 7 bases, J lost 0 bases, and 14 bases stayed unmatched. The germline V gene encodes CDR1 SGHTA and CDR2 FQGNSA. On this clonotype itself: The antigen is unknown.

Addition of a universal primer site occurred through template switching, and cDNA carried unique molecular identifiers. TCRdb recomputed calls from the 5' RACE reads with MiXCR, one row per CDR3 protein. The data hold 1.5 million to 2 million distinct CDR3 sequences, with under 35% observed a single time. What was sequenced was cord blood. This chain links TRBV7-2 with TRBJ1-1; TRBD1 aligns across 7 bases. The sequence came from a newborn girl in good health. The DNA for the CDR3 is TGTGCCAGCAACCGAACGCCCCGGGACAGCCTGAACACTGAAGCTTTCTTT. Translated: CASNRTPRDSLNTEAFF.